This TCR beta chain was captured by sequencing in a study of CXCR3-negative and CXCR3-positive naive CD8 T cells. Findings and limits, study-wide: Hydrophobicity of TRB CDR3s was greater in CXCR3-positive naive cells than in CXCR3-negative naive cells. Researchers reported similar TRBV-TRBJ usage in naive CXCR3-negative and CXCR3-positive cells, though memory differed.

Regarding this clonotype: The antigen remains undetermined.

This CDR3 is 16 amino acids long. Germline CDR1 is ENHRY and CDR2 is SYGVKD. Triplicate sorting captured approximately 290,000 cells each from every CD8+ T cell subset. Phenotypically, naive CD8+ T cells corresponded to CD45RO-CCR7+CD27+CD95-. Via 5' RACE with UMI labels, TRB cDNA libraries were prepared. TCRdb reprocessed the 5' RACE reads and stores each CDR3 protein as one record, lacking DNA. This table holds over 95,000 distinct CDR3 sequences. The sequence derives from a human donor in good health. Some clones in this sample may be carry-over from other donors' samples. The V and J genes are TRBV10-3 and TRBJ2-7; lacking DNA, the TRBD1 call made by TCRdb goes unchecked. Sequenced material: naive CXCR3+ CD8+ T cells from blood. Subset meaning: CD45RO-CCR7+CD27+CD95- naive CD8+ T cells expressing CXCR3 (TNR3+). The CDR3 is CAISEKGQGSSYEQYF.